This T cell receptor beta chain came from a study of shared clonotypes between healthy human individuals. Only one count was recorded for this clone. The CDR3 runs 21 residues. Trimming removed 2 bases from V and 4 bases from J; junction bases left unmatched: 20. Germline V gene sequence: CDR1 ENHRY, CDR2 SYGVKD. The unsorted samples took 90 million or so PBMCs to get genomic DNA. At the deep level, the assay was run. Unsorted PBMC replicate PCRs drew on around 270 ng DNA, representing 30,000 to 35,000 T cell genomes. Measured with immunoSEQ multiplex PCR; TCRdb has only the in-frame clones, and not every one. The sample has 400,000 to 600,000 clones, about 75% seen once.

The rearrangement uses TRBV10-3 and TRBJ2-3; TRBD2 matches at 11 bases. The sequence came from a woman between 35 and 50 years old in good health. Some clones in this sample may be carry-over from other donors' samples. The sample comprised PBMCs. This CDR3 is CAISEAPIAGGPWGLSDTQYF. The CDR3 DNA follows: TGTGCCATCAGTGAGGCCCCTATAGCGGGAGGGCCTTGGGGGCTCTCAGATACGCAGTATTTT.